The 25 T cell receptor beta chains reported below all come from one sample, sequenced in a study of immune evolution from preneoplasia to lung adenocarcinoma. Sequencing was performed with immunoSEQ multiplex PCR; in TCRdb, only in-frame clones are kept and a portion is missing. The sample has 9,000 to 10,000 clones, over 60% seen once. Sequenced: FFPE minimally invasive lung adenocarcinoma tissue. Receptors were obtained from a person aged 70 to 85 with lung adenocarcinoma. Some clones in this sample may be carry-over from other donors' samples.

Written as DNA, the CDR3 is TGTGCTAGTGGTCAGCGGAGTGCAGGACAAAGTCGGGCCAACGTCCTGACTTTC. Its protein product is CASGQRSAGQSRANVLTF. V and J are TRBV12-5 and TRBJ2-6; either TRBD1 or TRBD2 may fit D (5 bases each). The CDR3 contains 18 residues. CDR1 and CDR2 from the germline V gene are LGHNT and FRNRAP. V was clipped by 5 bases and J by 5 bases, with 22 bases between them.

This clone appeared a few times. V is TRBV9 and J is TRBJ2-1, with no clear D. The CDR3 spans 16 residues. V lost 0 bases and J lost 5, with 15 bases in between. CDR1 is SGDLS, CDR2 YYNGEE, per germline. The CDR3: CASSVGGVSFDNEQFF. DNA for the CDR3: TGTGCCAGCAGCGTAGGTGGCGTCTCATTCGACAATGAGCAGTTCTTC.

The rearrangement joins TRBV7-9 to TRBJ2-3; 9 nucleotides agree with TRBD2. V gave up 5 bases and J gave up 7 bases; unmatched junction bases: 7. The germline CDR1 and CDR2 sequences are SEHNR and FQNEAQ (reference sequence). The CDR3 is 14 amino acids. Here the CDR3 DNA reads TGTGCCAGCAGCCCGACTAGCGGAATGAATACGCAGTATTTT. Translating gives CASSPTSGMNTQYF.

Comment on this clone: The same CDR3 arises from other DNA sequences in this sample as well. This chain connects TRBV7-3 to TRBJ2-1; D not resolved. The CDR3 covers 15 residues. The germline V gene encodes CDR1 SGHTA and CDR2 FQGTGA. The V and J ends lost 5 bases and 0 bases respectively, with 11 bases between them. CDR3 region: CASSPAPSSYNEQFF. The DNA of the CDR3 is TGTGCCAGCAGCCCAGCCCCGAGCTCCTACAATGAGCAGTTCTTC. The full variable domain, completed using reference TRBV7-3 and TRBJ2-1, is GAGVSQTPSNKVTEKGKYVELRCDPISGHTALYWYRQSLGQGPEFLIYFQGTGAADDSGLPNDRFFAVRPEGSVSTLKIQRTERGDSAVYLCASSPAPSSYNEQFFGPGTRLTVL.

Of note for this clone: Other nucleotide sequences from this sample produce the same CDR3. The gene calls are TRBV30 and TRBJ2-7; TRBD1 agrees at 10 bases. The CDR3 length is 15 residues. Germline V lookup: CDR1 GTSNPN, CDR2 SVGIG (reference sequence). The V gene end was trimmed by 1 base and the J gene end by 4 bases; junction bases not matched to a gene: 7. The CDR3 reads CAWSDRTGGLYEQYF. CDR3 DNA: TGTGCCTGGAGTGACCGGACAGGGGGGCTTTACGAGCAGTACTTC.

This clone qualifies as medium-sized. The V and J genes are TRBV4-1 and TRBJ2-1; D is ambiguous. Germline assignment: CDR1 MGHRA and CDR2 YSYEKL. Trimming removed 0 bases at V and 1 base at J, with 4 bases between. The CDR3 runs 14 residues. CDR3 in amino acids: CASSQERSYNEQFF. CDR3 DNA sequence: TGCGCCAGCAGCCAAGAGCGGTCCTACAATGAGCAGTTCTTC.

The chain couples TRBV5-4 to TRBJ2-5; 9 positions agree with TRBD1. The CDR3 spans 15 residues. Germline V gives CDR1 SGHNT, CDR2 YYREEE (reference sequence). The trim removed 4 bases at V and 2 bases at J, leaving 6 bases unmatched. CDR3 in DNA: TGTGCCAGCAGCCAGACCGGGACAGGGCAAGAGACCCAGTACTTC. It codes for CASSQTGTGQETQYF.

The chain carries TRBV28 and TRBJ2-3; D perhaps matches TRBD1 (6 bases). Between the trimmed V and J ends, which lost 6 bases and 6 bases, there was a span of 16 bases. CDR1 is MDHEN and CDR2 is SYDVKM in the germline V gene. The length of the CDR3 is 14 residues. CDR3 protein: CASSPTGAVDTQYF. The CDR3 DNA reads TGTGCCAGCAGCCCGACAGGAGCAGTCGATACGCAGTATTTT.

CDR3 DNA: TGTGCCAGCAGCTTTACGCGTACTGAGGGAAAACTGTTTTTT. Protein: CASSFTRTEGKLFF. This chain connects TRBV7-8 to TRBJ1-4; no clear D. V lost 3 bases and J 10 bases, leaving 15 bases between the germline ends. This CDR3 has 14 residues. Germline lookup yields CDR1 SGHVS and CDR2 FQNEAQ.

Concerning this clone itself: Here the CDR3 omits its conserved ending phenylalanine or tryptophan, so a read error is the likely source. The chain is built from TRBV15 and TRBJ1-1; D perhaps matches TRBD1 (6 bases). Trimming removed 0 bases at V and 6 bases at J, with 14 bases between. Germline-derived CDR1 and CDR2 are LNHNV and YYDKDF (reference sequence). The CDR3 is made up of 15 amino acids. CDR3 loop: CATSRDPRGGAEAFS. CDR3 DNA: TGTGCCACCAGCAGAGATCCCAGGGGAGGGGCTGAAGCTTTCTCT.

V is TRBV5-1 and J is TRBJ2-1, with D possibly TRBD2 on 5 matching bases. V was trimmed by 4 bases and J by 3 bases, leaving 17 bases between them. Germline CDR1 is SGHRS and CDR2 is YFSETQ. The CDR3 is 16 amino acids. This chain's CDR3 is CASSPLLGLDYNEQFF. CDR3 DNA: TGCGCCAGCAGCCCCCTACTAGGACTGGACTACAATGAGCAGTTCTTC. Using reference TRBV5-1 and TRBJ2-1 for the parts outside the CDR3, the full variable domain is KAGVTQTPRYLIKTRGQQVTLSCSPISGHRSVSWYQQTPGQGLQFLFEYFSETQRNKGNFPGRFSGRQFSNSRSEMNVSTLELGDSALYLCASSPLLGLDYNEQFFGPGTRLTVL.

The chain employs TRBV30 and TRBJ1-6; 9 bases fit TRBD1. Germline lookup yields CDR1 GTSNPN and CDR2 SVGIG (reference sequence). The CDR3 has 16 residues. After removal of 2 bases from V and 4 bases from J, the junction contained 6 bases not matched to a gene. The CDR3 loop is CAWSPGTGLYNSPLHF. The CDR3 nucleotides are TGTGCCTGGAGTCCCGGGACAGGGCTTTATAATTCACCCCTCCACTTT.

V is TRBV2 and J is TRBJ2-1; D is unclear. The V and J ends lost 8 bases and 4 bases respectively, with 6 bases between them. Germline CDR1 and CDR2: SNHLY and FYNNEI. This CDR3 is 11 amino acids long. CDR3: CASSLYNEQFF. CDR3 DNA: TGTGCCAGCTCCCTATACAATGAGCAGTTCTTC.

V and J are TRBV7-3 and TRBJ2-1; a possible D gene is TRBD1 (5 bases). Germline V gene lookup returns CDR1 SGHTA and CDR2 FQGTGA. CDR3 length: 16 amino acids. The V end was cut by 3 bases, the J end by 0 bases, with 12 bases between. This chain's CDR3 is CASSLGPGSSYNEQFF. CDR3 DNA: TGTGCCAGCAGCTTGGGGCCTGGAAGCTCCTACAATGAGCAGTTCTTC.

CDR3 loop: CAWSSGVFDQPQHF. CDR3 sequence (DNA): TGTGCCTGGAGCTCTGGCGTATTTGACCAGCCCCAGCATTTT. The chain employs TRBV30 and TRBJ1-5; D not certain. V was shortened by 3 bases and J by 7 bases, with 16 bases between the two germline ends. Germline CDR1 and CDR2: GTSNPN and SVGIG (reference sequence). The length of the CDR3 is 14 residues.

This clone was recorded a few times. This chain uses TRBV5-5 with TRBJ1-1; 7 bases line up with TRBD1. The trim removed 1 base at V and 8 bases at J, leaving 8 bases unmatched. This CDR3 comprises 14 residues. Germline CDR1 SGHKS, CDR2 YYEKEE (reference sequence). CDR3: CASSLQGVRNEAFF. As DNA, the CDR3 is TGTGCCAGCAGCTTGCAGGGGGTCCGGAACGAAGCTTTCTTT.

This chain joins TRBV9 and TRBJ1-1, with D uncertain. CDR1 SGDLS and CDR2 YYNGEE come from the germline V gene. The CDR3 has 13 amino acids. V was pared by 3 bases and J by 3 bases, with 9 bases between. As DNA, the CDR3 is TGTGCCAGCAGCGCTTCCCCTCACACTGAAGCTTTCTTT. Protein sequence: CASSASPHTEAFF.

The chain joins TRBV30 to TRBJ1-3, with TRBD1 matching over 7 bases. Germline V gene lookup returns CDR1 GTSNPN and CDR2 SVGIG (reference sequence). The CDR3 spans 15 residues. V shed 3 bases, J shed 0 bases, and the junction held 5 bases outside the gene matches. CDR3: CAWRETGFSGNTIYF. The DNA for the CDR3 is TGTGCCTGGAGGGAGACAGGGTTCTCTGGAAACACCATATATTTT.

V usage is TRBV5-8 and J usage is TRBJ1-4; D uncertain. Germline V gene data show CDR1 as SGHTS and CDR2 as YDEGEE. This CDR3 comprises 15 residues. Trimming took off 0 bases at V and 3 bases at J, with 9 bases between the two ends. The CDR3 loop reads CASSLGTGPNEKLFF. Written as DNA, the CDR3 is TGTGCCAGCAGCTTGGGGACTGGGCCTAATGAAAAACTGTTTTTT.

The CDR3 DNA follows: TGTGCCAGCTCACCACCGATGAGGGGGGGCGCAGAGACCCAGTACTTC. Its protein is CASSPPMRGGAETQYF. The chain recombines TRBV18 with TRBJ2-5; D is perhaps TRBD2 (7 bases). The CDR3 has 16 residues. Trimming cost V 0 bases and J 4 bases, with 15 bases left between them. Per the germline V gene, CDR1 is KGHSH and CDR2 is LQKENI.

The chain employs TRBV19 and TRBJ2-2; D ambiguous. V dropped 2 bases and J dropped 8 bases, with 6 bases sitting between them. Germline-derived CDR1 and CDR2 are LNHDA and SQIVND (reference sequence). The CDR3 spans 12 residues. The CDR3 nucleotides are TGTGCCAGTAGTATATCTTTTGGGGAGCTGTTTTTT. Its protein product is CASSISFGELFF.

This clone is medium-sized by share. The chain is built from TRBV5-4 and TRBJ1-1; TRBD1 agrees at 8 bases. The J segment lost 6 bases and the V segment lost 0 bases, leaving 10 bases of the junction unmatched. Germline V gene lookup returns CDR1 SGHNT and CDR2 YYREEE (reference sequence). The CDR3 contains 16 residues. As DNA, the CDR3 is TGTGCCAGCAGCTTGGGTTCAGGGGGCTTATTTTCTGAAGCTTTCTTT. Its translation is CASSLGSGGLFSEAFF. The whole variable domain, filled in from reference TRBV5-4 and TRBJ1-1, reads ETGVTQSPTHLIKTRGQQVTLRCSSQSGHNTVSWYQQALGQGPQFIFQYYREEENGRGNFPPRFSGLQFPNYSSELNVNALELDDSALYLCASSLGSGGLFSEAFFGQGTRLTVV.

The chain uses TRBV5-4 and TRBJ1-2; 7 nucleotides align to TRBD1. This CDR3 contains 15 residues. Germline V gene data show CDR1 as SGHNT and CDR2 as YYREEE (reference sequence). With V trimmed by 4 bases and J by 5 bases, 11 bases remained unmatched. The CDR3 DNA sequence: TGTGCCAGCAGCCCGCAGGGGGGGGGAATTTATGGCTACACCTTC. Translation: CASSPQGGGIYGYTF. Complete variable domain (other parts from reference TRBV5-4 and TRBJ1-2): ETGVTQSPTHLIKTRGQQVTLRCSSQSGHNTVSWYQQALGQGPQFIFQYYREEENGRGNFPPRFSGLQFPNYSSELNVNALELDDSALYLCASSPQGGGIYGYTFGSGTRLTVV.

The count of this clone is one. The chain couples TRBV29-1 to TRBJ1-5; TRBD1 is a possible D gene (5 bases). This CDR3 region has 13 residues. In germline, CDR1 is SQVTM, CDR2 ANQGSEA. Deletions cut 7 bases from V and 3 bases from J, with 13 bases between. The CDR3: CSAATGPNQPQHF. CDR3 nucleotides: TGCAGCGCGGCAACGGGGCCCAATCAGCCCCAGCATTTT.

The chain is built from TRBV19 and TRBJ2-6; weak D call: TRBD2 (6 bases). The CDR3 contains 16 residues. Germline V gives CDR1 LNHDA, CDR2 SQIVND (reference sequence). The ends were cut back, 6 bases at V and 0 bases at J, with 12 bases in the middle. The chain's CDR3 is CASRGTESSGANVLTF. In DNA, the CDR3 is TGTGCCAGTAGGGGGACTGAGAGCTCTGGGGCCAACGTCCTGACTTTC.